Below, 26 T cell receptor beta chains from the same sample are listed, as sequenced in a study of T cell repertoires in cytomegalovirus infection. TCRdb analysed the reads with MiXCR anew, one entry per CDR3 protein. Here the sample spans roughly 800,000 distinct CDR3 sequences, roughly 28% being singletons. The antigens these receptors bind are not known. The sequenced sample was cultured CD8+ T cells from PBMCs, obtained from culture after CMV antigen stimulation. The origin of the receptors is a human donor in good health (CMV status not recorded). Some clones in this sample may be carry-over from other donors' samples.

This sequence joins TRBV2 and TRBJ2-5; perhaps TRBD1 as D (6 bases). The CDR3 loop spans 14 amino acids. V gave up 2 bases and J gave up 4 bases, with 11 bases separating them. The germline V gene has CDR1 SNHLY and CDR2 FYNNEI. CDR3 DNA: TGTGCCAGCAGTGAAAGATGGGGGCGAGAGACCCAGTACTTC. Translating it yields CASSERWGRETQYF.

This clonotype came up a few times. The chain recombines TRBV7-8 with TRBJ1-2, with 10 bases that match TRBD1. Germline V gene lookup returns CDR1 SGHVS and CDR2 FQNEAQ. V trimming: 3 bases; J trimming: 4 bases; junction bases outside the gene matches: 11. This CDR3 comprises 17 residues. CDR3 nucleotides: TGTGCCAGCAGCTTCCGGGACAGGGGCCAGGGACTCTATGGCTACACCTTC. Its protein product is CASSFRDRGQGLYGYTF.

The chain joins TRBV5-4 to TRBJ1-1; 7 bases fit TRBD1. The CDR3 runs to 16 residues. Germline V CDR1 and CDR2: SGHNT, YYREEE (reference sequence). Trimming cost V 4 bases and J 6 bases; bases outside gene matches: 15. The CDR3, as DNA: TGTGCCAGCAGCCCGGACAGGCCCTGGAATAACGCTGAAGCTTTCTTT. Translation: CASSPDRPWNNAEAFF.

The genes are TRBV27 and TRBJ2-5; D may be TRBD2 (6 bases). The CDR3 sequence is 16 residues long. Per germline, CDR1 MNHEY and CDR2 SMNVEV (reference sequence). The germline V and J ends were trimmed by 1 base and 4 bases, with 16 bases remaining between them. The CDR3 loop reads CASSLFGGTSSETQYF. The CDR3 nucleotides are TGTGCCAGCAGTTTATTCGGGGGTACTTCGTCAGAGACCCAGTACTTC.

This clonotype has only a few counts. V is TRBV7-2 and J is TRBJ2-2, with TRBD1 matching 10 bases. V shed 3 bases, J shed 0 bases, and the junction held 4 bases outside the gene matches. CDR3 length: 17 amino acids. The V gene's germline CDR1 is SGHTA and CDR2 FQGNSA. CDR3 in DNA: TGTGCCAGCAGCTTCTTGGGACAGGGGCCGAACACCGGGGAGCTGTTTTTT. This gives the protein CASSFLGQGPNTGELFF.

This rearrangement joins TRBV6-6 to TRBJ2-1; 8 nucleotides line up with TRBD2. CDR3 length equals 13 residues. Germline CDR1 reads MNHNY; CDR2 reads SVGAGI (reference sequence). With V trimmed by 2 bases and J by 9 bases, 3 bases remained unmatched. The CDR3 loop reads CASSYPREGEQFF. The CDR3 bases are TGTGCCAGCAGTTACCCCCGGGAGGGTGAGCAGTTCTTC.

Only one count was recorded for this clonotype. The CDR3: CASSYPGRVDEQFF. DNA for the CDR3: TGTGCCAGCAGTTACCCAGGGAGAGTGGATGAGCAGTTCTTC. This chain connects TRBV6-5 to TRBJ2-1; D tentatively fits TRBD1 or TRBD2 (5 bases each). The V gene lost 2 bases and the J gene lost 8 bases, with 13 bases spanning the gap. The V gene's germline CDR1 is MNHEY and CDR2 SVGAGI. The CDR3 consists of 14 residues.

This clonotype was counted ten times or more. The genes are TRBV7-9 and TRBJ1-4, with D hard to call. Trimming took off 1 base at V and 6 bases at J, with 3 bases between the two ends. The germline V gene has CDR1 SEHNR and CDR2 FQNEAQ (reference sequence). The CDR3 extends over 12 amino acids. The CDR3 DNA is TGTGCCAGCAGCTTAGAACATGAAAAACTGTTTTTT. Translating gives CASSLEHEKLFF.

The chain combines TRBV7-9 with TRBJ2-1; 7 bases match TRBD1. CDR3 length: 14 residues. The germline gives CDR1 SEHNR, CDR2 FQNEAQ (reference sequence). The J segment lost 7 bases and the V segment lost 4 bases, leaving 7 bases of the junction unmatched. The CDR3 sequence: CASSSGTEVNEQFF. In DNA, the CDR3 is TGTGCCAGCAGCTCCGGGACAGAGGTTAATGAGCAGTTCTTC.

The chain has TRBV7-9 and TRBJ2-1, with D possibly TRBD1 on 8 matching bases. The CDR3 is 15 residues long. CDR1 is SEHNR and CDR2 is FQNEAQ in the germline V gene (reference sequence). The V end was cut by 5 bases, the J end by 8 bases, with 19 bases between. The CDR3 sequence: CASSQSGTGLDEQFF. The CDR3 coding sequence is TGTGCCAGCAGCCAGAGCGGGACAGGCTTGGATGAGCAGTTCTTC.

This clonotype was recorded many times. The J gene is TRBJ2-1, the V gene TRBV6-1; 9 positions match TRBD2. Germline V gives CDR1 MNHNS, CDR2 SASEGT. CDR3 size: 16 residues. V lost 6 bases to trimming and J lost 5 bases; unmatched junction nucleotides: 11. The CDR3 DNA reads TGTGCCAGCAGGGCCCTTCTAGCGGGGATAAACAATGAGCAGTTCTTC. Amino acid sequence: CASRALLAGINNEQFF.

This clonotype was seen more than once but under ten times. A clone one base away is much larger, so this may be a read error. The chain recombines TRBV6-2 or TRBV6-3 with TRBJ1-1, with no clear D. This CDR3 region has 12 residues. Germline CDR1 MNHEY, CDR2 SVGEGT. Trimming pared 1 base from V and 4 bases from J, leaving 4 bases between. CDR3 bases: TGTGCCAGCAGTTACTTGAGCACTGAAGCTTTCTTT. Translation gives CASSYLSTEAFF.

There are a few counts of this clonotype. This chain joins TRBV2 and TRBJ1-4; 7 nucleotides align to TRBD1. The CDR3 totals 17 residues. V lost 3 bases and J lost 2; bases outside the gene matches: 9. Germline V gene lookup returns CDR1 SNHLY and CDR2 FYNNEI. CDR3 coding DNA: TGTGCCAGCAGTGATAGGGGGCGCGGGGCCACTAATGAAAAACTGTTTTTT. This sequence encodes CASSDRGRGATNEKLFF.

V and J are TRBV9 and TRBJ1-6; D is possibly TRBD1 (6 bases). V lost 4 bases and J 9 bases, leaving 14 bases between the germline ends. This CDR3 is 14 amino acids long. CDR1 is SGDLS, CDR2 YYNGEE, per germline. CDR3 residues: CASSTWDNPSPLHF. The CDR3 nucleotides read TGTGCCAGCAGCACTTGGGACAACCCTTCACCCCTCCACTTT.

V is TRBV4-1 and J is TRBJ1-1, with a weak D call TRBD1 (5 bases). CDR1 and CDR2 from the germline V gene are MGHRA and YSYEKL. The CDR3 has 15 amino acids. V lost 0 bases and J lost 3, with 11 bases in between. In DNA form, the CDR3 reads TGCGCCAGCAGCCAAGATGGCTCAGGGTACACTGAAGCTTTCTTT. Protein: CASSQDGSGYTEAFF.

In DNA, the CDR3 is TGCAGTGCTAGAGCCCCCCCCAAGGGTCCTAGGGCCCCTAGCTACGAGCAGTACTTC. This gives the protein CSARAPPKGPRAPSYEQYF. This rearrangement joins TRBV20-1 to TRBJ2-7; D gene uncertain. The V gene's germline CDR1 is DFQATT and CDR2 SNEGSKA (reference sequence). The CDR3 runs 19 residues. Trimming removed 1 base from V and 3 bases from J, with 28 bases in between.

CDR3 DNA sequence: TGTGCCAGCAGCCCATATGTTAATGGCTACGAGCAGTACGTC. It encodes CASSPYVNGYEQYV. The chain is built from TRBV9 and TRBJ2-7; no firm D call. The V end lost 4 bases, the J end lost 3 bases, and 14 bases lay between the germline ends. This CDR3 is built from 14 residues. In germline, CDR1 is SGDLS, CDR2 YYNGEE.

The chain uses TRBV5-1 and TRBJ2-3; D is unresolved. CDR1 is SGHRS, CDR2 YFSETQ, per germline. This CDR3 contains 14 residues. V lost 1 base and J 4 bases, leaving 10 bases between the germline ends. The CDR3 DNA reads as TGCGCCAGCAGCTTGTGGGTGGCCCCAGATACGCAGTATTTT. Protein product: CASSLWVAPDTQYF.

CDR3 protein: CSAPWGLEAFF. In DNA form, the CDR3 reads TGCAGCGCCCCTTGGGGCCTTGAAGCTTTCTTT. The chain has TRBV29-1 and TRBJ1-1, with D possibly matching TRBD1 (5 bases). Deletions cut 7 bases from V and 7 bases from J, with 13 bases between. In germline, CDR1 is SQVTM, CDR2 ANQGSEA. The CDR3 runs 11 residues.

The chain uses TRBV20-1 and TRBJ2-1, with D uncertain. Looked up from germline, CDR1 is DFQATT and CDR2 is SNEGSKA (reference sequence). The germline V and J ends were trimmed by 3 bases and 1 base, with 13 bases remaining between them. CDR3 length: 15 amino acids. This CDR3 is CSASSAENSYNEQFF. As DNA, the CDR3 is TGCAGTGCTAGCTCGGCGGAGAATTCCTACAATGAGCAGTTCTTC.

This chain links TRBV7-8 with TRBJ2-7; no reliable D call. Trimming removed 3 bases from V and 3 bases from J, with 15 bases in between. CDR1 and CDR2 (germline): SGHVS, FQNEAQ. The CDR3 runs to 15 residues. In DNA, the CDR3 is TGTGCCAGCAGCTTGGGCCCTGCACGATACTACGAGCAGTACTTC. Its translation: CASSLGPARYYEQYF.

Remarks on this clonotype: A much larger clone sits a single nucleotide away, making a read error possible. This chain links TRBV7-2 with TRBJ2-2; D might be TRBD2 (6 bases). The CDR3 consists of 15 residues. CDR1 SGHTA and CDR2 FQGNSA come from the germline V gene. CDR3 in DNA: TGTGCCAGCAGCCATCGGACCGCGGGGACCGGGGGGCTGTTTTTT. It translates to CASSHRTAGTGGLFF.

The chain uses TRBV28 and TRBJ1-6, with D tentatively TRBD1 (6 bases). The CDR3 has 14 residues. With 7 bases removed from V and 11 bases from J, the gap between germline ends came to 18 bases. CDR1 is MDHEN, CDR2 SYDVKM, per germline. The chain's CDR3 is CASTPYRVAAPLHF. The CDR3 region has the DNA TGTGCCAGCACCCCATACAGGGTGGCAGCACCCCTCCACTTT.

This clonotype was counted a few times. The chain carries TRBV4-3 and TRBJ2-1, with TRBD2 identical over 7 bases. The V segment lost 0 bases and the J segment 6 bases; nucleotides outside the gene matches: 5. Germline CDR1 and CDR2: LGHNA and YSLEER. This CDR3 is 15 amino acids long. The CDR3 protein is CASSQDGGGRNEQFF. In DNA, the CDR3 is TGCGCCAGCAGCCAAGATGGCGGGGGTCGCAATGAGCAGTTCTTC.

V is TRBV6-5 and J is TRBJ1-4; D is unclear. The CDR3 spans 14 residues. Germline-derived CDR1 and CDR2 are MNHEY and SVGAGI. V lost 8 bases and J 8 bases, leaving 18 bases between the germline ends. CDR3 in DNA: TGTGCCAGCCGAGGGAGGGCACGGCGCGAAAAACTGTTTTTT. As protein: CASRGRARREKLFF.

This clonotype was counted a few times. This chain connects TRBV19 to TRBJ2-1; no clear D. The ends were cut back, 6 bases at V and 8 bases at J, with 20 bases in the middle. The CDR3 has 15 amino acids. CDR1 and CDR2 from the germline V gene are LNHDA and SQIVND (reference sequence). The CDR3 coding sequence is TGTGCCAGTAGCGATTTTGGTTTGGGTGACTATGAGCAGTTCTTC. Protein product: CASSDFGLGDYEQFF. The variable domain in full, completed from reference TRBV19 and TRBJ2-1, reads DGGITQSPKYLFRKEGQNVTLSCEQNLNHDAMYWYRQDPGQGLRLIYYSQIVNDFQKGDIAEGYSVSREKKESFPLTVTSAQKNPTAFYLCASSDFGLGDYEQFFGPGTRLTVL.